The clone carrying this TCR beta chain was picked up a small number of times. Its antigen is undetermined. A second about 6 to 12 cycle PCR used barcoded and J-beta primers. Each cDNA molecule was tagged by a template-switch adaptor with 12 random nucleotides. MiXCR, applied by TCRdb to the 5' RACE reads, yields one record per CDR3 protein. The data hold roughly 730,000 distinct CDR3 sequences, with roughly three fifths observed a single time. This sample stems from a study of blood T cells in healthy people across ages. Study-wide findings and caveats: Older age went with lower TCR beta diversity per million T cells, in a roughly linear way.

Investigators took about 9.1 milliliters of peripheral blood from every donor. The trim removed 0 bases at V and 5 bases at J, leaving 6 bases unmatched. The CDR3 consists of 16 residues. CDR1 and CDR2 (germline): MNHEY, SVGEGT. The chain is built from TRBV6-2 or TRBV6-3 and TRBJ2-5; 10 bases align to TRBD2. This clonotype originated in a man between 40 and 49 years old in good health. Sequenced sample: blood. The CDR3 is CASSYSAGGPVETQYF. DNA of the CDR3: TGTGCCAGCAGTTACTCAGCGGGAGGGCCGGTGGAGACCCAGTACTTC.